The sequence of this T cell receptor (beta chain) was determined in a study of blood T cell repertoires in COVID-19. At the level of the study: Samples representing acute and convalescent COVID-19 were sourced from the United States, Italy and Spain.

Per the authors' pipeline: The authors estimated nucleated cell counts from reference gene primer amplification. The method was immunoSEQ multiplex PCR; TCRdb's version includes in-frame clones alone and lacks a portion of them. The V and J calls and the clone size are those of that table, but D and trimming were determined from the DNA. The sample lists fewer than 200,000 clones; 70% to 90% were seen once. This clone was detected once. Germline V gene sequence: CDR1 SGHNT, CDR2 YYREEE (reference sequence). This CDR3 has 14 amino acids. With 0 bases clipped from V and 12 bases from J, the junction kept 12 bases outside the gene matches.

The rearrangement joins TRBV5-4 to TRBJ2-7, with 7 positions matching TRBD2. The source material was peripheral blood. The TCR comes from a man between 40 and 49 years old with active or convalescent COVID-19. CDR3 sequence: CASSLAGRELTAYF. The CDR3, as DNA: TGTGCCAGCAGCTTGGCCGGGCGGGAGCTAACCGCGTACTTC.